Each of the 8 T cell receptor beta chains below was sequenced from the same sample in a study of shared clonotypes between healthy human individuals (dated by TCRdb to 2020 to 2022). Library preparation was by the immunoSEQ multiplex PCR assay. TCRdb limited this immuneACCESS table to in-frame rearrangements with V and J called. A share of clones is missing; checked studies link under half to unresolved V genes, and the rest is unexplained. This sample holds 300,000 or so clones; around 67% were observed only once. Together, the top ten hold 10% of the sample. Source material: memory CD4+ T cells sorted from blood. Reading the label with the study, this specimen's cell subset or site is: CD45RA-negative fraction. The source of these receptors is a man under 40 in good health.

CDR3 bases: TGTGCCAGCAGTTCGATGGGGGCTGAGCAGTTCTTC. Translation gives CASSSMGAEQFF. J is TRBJ2-1 and V is TRBV7-8, with a possible D match to TRBD1 (6 bases). The ends were cut back, 6 bases at V and 9 bases at J, with 12 bases in the middle. The CDR3 is 12 residues long. Germline loops: CDR1 SGHVS, CDR2 FQNEAQ.

This clone was found a few times. The chain uses TRBV5-1 and TRBJ2-2; D is uncertain. This CDR3 has 14 amino acids. The germline CDR1 and CDR2 sequences are SGHRS and YFSETQ. V dropped 2 bases and J dropped 4 bases, with 9 bases sitting between them. CDR3 amino acids: CASSLDPTTGELFF. CDR3 sequence (DNA): TGCGCCAGCAGCTTAGACCCGACCACCGGGGAGCTGTTTTTT.

The chain has TRBV28 and TRBJ1-1, with D unresolved. CDR1 MDHEN and CDR2 SYDVKM come from the germline V gene. The CDR3 sequence is 15 residues long. V was cut by 6 bases and J by 3 bases, with 17 bases left in between. This CDR3 is CASSPIGVMDTEAFF. The CDR3 DNA follows: TGTGCCAGCAGCCCCATTGGGGTAATGGACACTGAAGCTTTCTTT.

This chain's CDR3 is CASSFQDRVYEQYF. DNA for the CDR3: TGTGCCAGCAGCTTCCAGGACAGGGTCTACGAGCAGTACTTC. The chain carries TRBV5-4 and TRBJ2-7; 8 bases match TRBD1. Per the germline V gene, CDR1 is SGHNT and CDR2 is YYREEE (reference sequence). The CDR3 covers 14 residues. J gave up 3 bases and V 2 bases, and 4 bases lay outside the gene matches.

This clone was counted a single time. The chain couples TRBV14 to TRBJ2-7, with 13 nucleotides matching TRBD2. Germline trimming cut 2 bases from V and 4 bases from J; bases unmatched to any gene: 2. The CDR3 consists of 15 residues. Germline CDR1 SGHDN, CDR2 FVKESK. CDR3 loop: CASSQWTSGSYEQYF. DNA of the CDR3: TGTGCCAGCAGCCAATGGACTAGCGGGAGTTACGAGCAGTACTTC. Filled out from reference TRBV14 and TRBJ2-7, the complete variable domain reads EAGVTQFPSHSVIEKGQTVTLRCDPISGHDNLYWYRRVMGKEIKFLLHFVKESKQDESGMPNNRFLAERTGGTYSTLKVQPAELEDSGVYFCASSQWTSGSYEQYFGPGTRLTVT.

The V call is TRBV4-3, the J call TRBJ2-1; D possibly corresponds to TRBD2 (5 bases). Germline CDR1 is LGHNA and CDR2 is YSLEER. V dropped 3 bases and J dropped 5 bases, with 11 bases sitting between them. The CDR3 contains 14 residues. The CDR3 sequence is CASSQGIGNNEQFF. The CDR3 bases are TGCGCCAGCAGCCAGGGTATCGGGAACAATGAGCAGTTCTTC.

To note about this clone: One junction end disagrees with the germline gene, perhaps due to a read error. This chain links TRBV7-7 with TRBJ2-5, with D possibly matching TRBD1 (6 bases). The length of the CDR3 is 15 residues. The germline CDR1 and CDR2 sequences are SSHAT and FNYEAQ (reference sequence). The CDR3 bases are TGTGCTAGCAGCTTGAGGCCGGGACAACAAGAGACCCAGTACTTC. Translating gives CASSLRPGQQETQYF.

Only one count was recorded for this clone. The CDR3 DNA reads TGCGCCAGCAGTGAGCGAGGGGACAGGGGGATTTGGTTTAGCAATCAGCCCCAGCATTTT. Protein: CASSERGDRGIWFSNQPQHF. J is TRBJ1-5 and V is TRBV10-1; 11 bases map to TRBD1. The CDR3 length is 20 residues. The V gene's germline CDR1 is WNHNN and CDR2 SYGVQD (reference sequence). The J segment lost 0 bases and the V segment lost 2 bases, leaving 12 bases of the junction unmatched.